A single sample is the source of the 13 T cell receptor beta chains below, sequenced in a study of vaccination and CD4 T cells after COVID-19. Time point reported: late sampling 161 to 241 days after vaccination in a few convalescent patients. Indicated treatment: approximately 11-day PBMC culture with coronavirus spike peptide pools or control peptides (ViraFEST assay). No antigens are known for them. Cultured CD4+ T cell DNA underwent sequencing with the Oncomine TCR Beta short-read assay. TCRdb re-called the PCR reads with MiXCR, one entry per CDR3 protein. The sample includes tens of thousands of distinct CDR3 sequences, 30% to 35% seen only once; the top ten take 8.6%. This sample comprised CD4+ T cells from blood, cultured in vitro, obtained about 7 months after SARS-CoV-2 vaccination. These receptors originate from a human donor who had recovered from COVID-19.

This clonotype has only a few counts. This sequence joins TRBV28 and TRBJ2-7, with D maybe TRBD2 (5 bases). Deletions cut 5 bases from V and 1 base from J, with 12 bases between. This CDR3 contains 14 residues. Germline V gene sequence: CDR1 MDHEN, CDR2 SYDVKM. The CDR3 DNA is TGTGCCAGCAGTGTACACGGCGGGTCCTACGAGCAGTACTTC. It is translated as CASSVHGGSYEQYF.

The genes are TRBV20-1 and TRBJ1-1, with D maybe TRBD1 (6 bases). V was pared by 5 bases and J by 2 bases, with 15 bases between. The CDR3 has 14 amino acids. CDR1 is DFQATT and CDR2 is SNEGSKA in the germline V gene (reference sequence). The CDR3 loop is CSAPPTGPNTEAFF. The CDR3 nucleotides are TGCAGTGCTCCACCGACAGGACCAAACACTGAAGCTTTCTTT.

This clonotype was seen only a few times. The chain carries TRBV7-2 and TRBJ2-5; D is undetermined. Germline values: CDR1 SGHTA, CDR2 FQGNSA. This CDR3 spans 14 amino acids. The V end lost 3 bases, the J end lost 5 bases, and 13 bases lay between the germline ends. CDR3 bases: TGTGCCAGCAGCTTTACCGGGTCAACGGAGACCCAGTACTTC. Protein: CASSFTGSTETQYF.

The V gene is TRBV6-1, the J gene TRBJ2-7; no firm D call. The CDR3 spans 13 residues. V was cut by 8 bases and J by 2 bases, with 13 bases left in between. Per the germline V gene, CDR1 is MNHNS and CDR2 is SASEGT. CDR3 loop: CASLPPSTYEQYF. For the CDR3, the DNA is TGTGCCAGCCTTCCTCCATCAACCTACGAGCAGTACTTC.

V usage is TRBV10-3 and J usage is TRBJ2-4, with 15 positions matching TRBD2. Germline CDR1 and CDR2: ENHRY and SYGVKD. There are 14 residues in the CDR3. Trimming at V came to 10 bases and at J to 8 bases, leaving 6 bases not matched to a gene. The CDR3 coding sequence is TGTGCCACCGGACTAGCGGGAGGGGGGGACATTCAGTACTTC. It translates to CATGLAGGGDIQYF.

This chain joins TRBV27 and TRBJ2-1, with D perhaps TRBD2 (5 bases). The ends were cut back, 8 bases at V and 3 bases at J, with 17 bases in the middle. Germline loops: CDR1 MNHEY, CDR2 SMNVEV (reference sequence). The CDR3 extends over 15 amino acids. CDR3 sequence (DNA): TGTGCCAGCGGAGATATTTCGGGGAACTACAATGAGCAGTTCTTC. Translating gives CASGDISGNYNEQFF.

This clonotype is medium-sized (0.01 to 0.1%) by share. The chain recombines TRBV6-5 with TRBJ2-5; either TRBD1 or TRBD2 may fit D (5 bases each). Between the trimmed V and J ends, which lost 0 bases and 5 bases, there was a span of 10 bases. This CDR3 has 14 amino acids. Germline CDR1 and CDR2: MNHEY and SVGAGI. This CDR3 is CASSYSRGVETQYF. The CDR3 region has the DNA TGTGCCAGCAGTTACTCGAGGGGCGTGGAGACCCAGTACTTC.

This chain links TRBV4-2 with TRBJ2-2, with D perhaps TRBD1 or TRBD2 (5 bases each). V shed 0 bases and J shed 5 bases, with 10 bases lying between them. The CDR3 length is 15 residues. Germline V gene sequence: CDR1 LGHNA, CDR2 YNFKEQ. CDR3 nucleotide sequence: TGTGCCAGCAGCCAAGAGGGCAGGGAGACCGGGGAGCTGTTTTTT. This codes for CASSQEGRETGELFF.

This clonotype turned up a few times. The V and J genes are TRBV6-5 and TRBJ2-7; D call uncertain. With 4 bases removed from V and 1 base from J, the gap between germline ends came to 5 bases. The germline CDR1 and CDR2 sequences are MNHEY and SVGAGI. This CDR3 spans 12 amino acids. Written as DNA, the CDR3 is TGTGCCAGCAGTTCGGAGTCCTACGAGCAGTACTTC. Protein: CASSSESYEQYF.

This clonotype was counted between two and nine times. V gene TRBV7-6 combines with J gene TRBJ2-6; D remains unclear. V gave up 5 bases and J gave up 0 bases, with 11 bases separating them. The CDR3 has 16 amino acids. The germline V gene encodes CDR1 SGHVS and CDR2 FNYEAQ. In DNA, the CDR3 is TGTGCCAGCAGCCCCGATTATGTCTCTGGGGCCAACGTCCTGACTTTC. Protein product: CASSPDYVSGANVLTF.

The chain carries TRBV24-1 and TRBJ1-1; no definite D call. Germline CDR1 and CDR2: KGHDR and SFDVKD. The CDR3 is 12 amino acids. Trimming removed 5 bases from V and 1 base from J, with 4 bases in between. The CDR3 is CATSGGNTEAFF. The CDR3 DNA reads TGTGCCACCAGTGGAGGGAACACTGAAGCTTTCTTT.

The CDR3 here is CSAGRSGNTIYF. For the CDR3, the DNA is TGCAGTGCTGGACGCTCTGGAAACACCATATATTTT. The V and J genes are TRBV20-1 and TRBJ1-3; D unresolved. This CDR3 spans 12 amino acids. Looked up from germline, CDR1 is DFQATT and CDR2 is SNEGSKA (reference sequence). Deletions cut 5 bases from V and 0 bases from J, with 5 bases between.

This clonotype was seen more than once but under ten times. An end of the junction differs from the germline gene, which may be a read error. The chain uses TRBV7-7 and TRBJ2-5; a weak D match, TRBD2 (5 bases). The germline gives CDR1 SSHAT, CDR2 FNYEAQ (reference sequence). The CDR3 contains 14 residues. The CDR3 region is CASSLVGKQETQYF. CDR3 DNA sequence: TGTGCTAGCAGCTTAGTCGGGAAACAAGAGACCCAGTACTTC.